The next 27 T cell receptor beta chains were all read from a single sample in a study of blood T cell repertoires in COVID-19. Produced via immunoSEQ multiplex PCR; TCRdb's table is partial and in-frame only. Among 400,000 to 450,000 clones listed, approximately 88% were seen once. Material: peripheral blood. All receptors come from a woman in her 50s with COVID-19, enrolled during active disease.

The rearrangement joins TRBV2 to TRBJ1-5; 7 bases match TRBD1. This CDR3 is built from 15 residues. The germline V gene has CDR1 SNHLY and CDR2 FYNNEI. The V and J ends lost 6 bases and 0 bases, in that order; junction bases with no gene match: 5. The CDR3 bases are TGTGCCAGCAGGTCGGGACAGTATAGCAATCAGCCCCAGCATTTT. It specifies CASRSGQYSNQPQHF.

CDR3 amino acids: CASNSPNQPQHF. CDR3 in DNA: TGTGCCAGCAACTCCCCCAATCAGCCCCAGCATTTT. V gene TRBV6-6 combines with J gene TRBJ1-5, with D hard to call. CDR1 and CDR2 (germline): MNHNY, SVGAGI (reference sequence). The V end lost 7 bases, the J end lost 3 bases, and 7 bases lay between the germline ends. The CDR3 is 12 amino acids.

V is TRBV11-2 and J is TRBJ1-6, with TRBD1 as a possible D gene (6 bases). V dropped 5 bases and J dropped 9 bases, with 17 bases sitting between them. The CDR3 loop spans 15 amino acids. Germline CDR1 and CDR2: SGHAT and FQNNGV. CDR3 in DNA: TGTGCCAGCAGCCCGCAGGGGAGTATGGGTTCACCCCTCCACTTT. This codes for CASSPQGSMGSPLHF.

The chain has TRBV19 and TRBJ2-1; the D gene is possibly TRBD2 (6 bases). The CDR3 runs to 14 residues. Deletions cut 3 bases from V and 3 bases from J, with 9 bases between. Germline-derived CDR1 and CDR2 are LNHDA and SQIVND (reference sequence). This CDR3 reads CASSIASVYNEQFF. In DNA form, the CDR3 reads TGTGCCAGTAGTATTGCTAGCGTCTACAATGAGCAGTTCTTC.

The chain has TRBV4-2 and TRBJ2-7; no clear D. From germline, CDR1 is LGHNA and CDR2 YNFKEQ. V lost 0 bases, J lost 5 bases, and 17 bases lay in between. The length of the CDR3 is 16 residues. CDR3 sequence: CASSQEPRGEWNEQYF. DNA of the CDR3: TGTGCCAGCAGCCAAGAACCTCGAGGAGAATGGAACGAGCAGTACTTC.

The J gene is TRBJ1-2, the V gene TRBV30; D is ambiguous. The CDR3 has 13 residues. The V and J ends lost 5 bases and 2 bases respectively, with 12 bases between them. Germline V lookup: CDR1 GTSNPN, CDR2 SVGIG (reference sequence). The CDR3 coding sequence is TGTGCCTGGGCCTCCCAAACAAACTATGGCTACACCTTC. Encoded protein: CAWASQTNYGYTF.

CDR3 in amino acids: CASSQWETANYGYTF. CDR3 DNA sequence: TGCGCCAGCAGCCAATGGGAGACCGCTAACTATGGCTACACCTTC. J is TRBJ1-2 and V is TRBV4-1; D is unclear. Germline V gene lookup returns CDR1 MGHRA and CDR2 YSYEKL. Trimming stripped 2 bases from V and 0 bases from J, with 10 bases between. The CDR3 totals 15 residues.

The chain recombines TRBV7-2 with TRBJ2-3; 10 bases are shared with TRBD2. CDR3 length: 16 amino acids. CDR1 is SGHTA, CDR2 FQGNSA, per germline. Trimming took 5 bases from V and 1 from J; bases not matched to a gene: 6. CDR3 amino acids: CASSVALAGGTDTQYF. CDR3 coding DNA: TGTGCCAGCAGCGTCGCCCTAGCGGGGGGCACAGATACGCAGTATTTT.

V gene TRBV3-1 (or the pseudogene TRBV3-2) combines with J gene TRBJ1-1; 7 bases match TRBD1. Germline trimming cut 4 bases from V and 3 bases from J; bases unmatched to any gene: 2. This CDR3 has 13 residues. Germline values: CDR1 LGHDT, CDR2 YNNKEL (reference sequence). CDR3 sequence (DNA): TGTGCCAGCAGCCCCGGGACAGACACTGAAGCTTTCTTT. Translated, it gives CASSPGTDTEAFF.

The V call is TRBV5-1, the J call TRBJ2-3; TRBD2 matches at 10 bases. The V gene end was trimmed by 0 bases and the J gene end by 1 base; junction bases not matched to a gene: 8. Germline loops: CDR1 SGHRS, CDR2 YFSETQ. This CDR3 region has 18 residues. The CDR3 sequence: CASSLGVLAGVGTDTQYF. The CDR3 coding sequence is TGCGCCAGCAGCTTGGGTGTCCTAGCGGGGGTCGGCACAGATACGCAGTATTTT.

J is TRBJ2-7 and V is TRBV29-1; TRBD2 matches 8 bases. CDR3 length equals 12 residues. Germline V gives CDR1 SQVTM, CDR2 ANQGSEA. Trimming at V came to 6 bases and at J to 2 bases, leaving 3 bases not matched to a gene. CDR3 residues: CSVRGEPYEQYF. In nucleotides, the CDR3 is TGCAGCGTGCGGGGGGAACCCTACGAGCAGTACTTC.

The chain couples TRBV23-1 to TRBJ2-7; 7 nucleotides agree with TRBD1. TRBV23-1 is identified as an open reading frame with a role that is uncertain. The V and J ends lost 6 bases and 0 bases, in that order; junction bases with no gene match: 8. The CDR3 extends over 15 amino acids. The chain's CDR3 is CASRLPGQHSYEQYF. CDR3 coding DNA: TGCGCCAGCAGACTTCCGGGACAGCACTCCTACGAGCAGTACTTC.

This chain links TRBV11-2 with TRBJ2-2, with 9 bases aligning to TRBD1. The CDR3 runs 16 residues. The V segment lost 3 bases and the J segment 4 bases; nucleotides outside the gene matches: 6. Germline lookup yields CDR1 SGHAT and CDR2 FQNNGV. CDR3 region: CASSLTRQGVTGELFF. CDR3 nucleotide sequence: TGTGCCAGCAGCTTGACTCGACAGGGGGTCACCGGGGAGCTGTTTTTT. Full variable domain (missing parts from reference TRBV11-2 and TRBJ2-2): EAGVAQSPRYKIIEKRQSVAFWCNPISGHATLYWYQQILGQGPKLLIQFQNNGVVDDSQLPKDRFSAERLKGVDSTLKIQPAKLEDSAVYLCASSLTRQGVTGELFFGEGSRLTVL.

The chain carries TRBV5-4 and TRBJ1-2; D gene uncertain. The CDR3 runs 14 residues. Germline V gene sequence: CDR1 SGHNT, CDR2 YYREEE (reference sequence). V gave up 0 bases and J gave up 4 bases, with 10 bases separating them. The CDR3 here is CASSLAPGLYGYTF. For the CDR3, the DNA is TGTGCCAGCAGCTTGGCCCCCGGACTCTATGGCTACACCTTC.

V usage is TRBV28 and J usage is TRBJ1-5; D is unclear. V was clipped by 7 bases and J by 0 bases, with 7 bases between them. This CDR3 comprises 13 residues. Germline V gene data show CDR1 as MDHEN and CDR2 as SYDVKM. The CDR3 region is CASKWASNQPQHF. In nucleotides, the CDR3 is TGTGCCAGCAAGTGGGCTAGCAATCAGCCCCAGCATTTT.

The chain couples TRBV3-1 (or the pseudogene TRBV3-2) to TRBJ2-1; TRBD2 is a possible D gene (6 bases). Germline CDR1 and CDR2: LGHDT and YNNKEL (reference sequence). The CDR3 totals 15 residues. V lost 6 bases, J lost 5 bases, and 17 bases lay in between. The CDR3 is CASRPGDRPNNEQFF. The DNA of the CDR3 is TGTGCCAGCAGACCGGGGGACCGACCTAACAATGAGCAGTTCTTC.

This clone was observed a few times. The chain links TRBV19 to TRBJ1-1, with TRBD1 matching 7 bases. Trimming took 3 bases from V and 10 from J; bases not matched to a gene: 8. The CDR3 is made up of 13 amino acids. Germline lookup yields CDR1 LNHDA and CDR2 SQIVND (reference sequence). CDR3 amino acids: CASSIGPSGGAFF. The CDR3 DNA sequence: TGTGCCAGTAGTATCGGACCCTCAGGGGGAGCTTTCTTT.

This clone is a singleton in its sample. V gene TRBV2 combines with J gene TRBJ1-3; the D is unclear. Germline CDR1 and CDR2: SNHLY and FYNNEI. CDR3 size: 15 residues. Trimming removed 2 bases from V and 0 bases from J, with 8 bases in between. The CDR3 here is CASSEFRVSGNTIYF. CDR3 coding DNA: TGTGCCAGCAGTGAATTTCGGGTCTCTGGAAACACCATATATTTT. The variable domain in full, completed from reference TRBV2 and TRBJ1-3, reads EPEVTQTPSHQVTQMGQEVILRCVPISNHLYFYWYRQILGQKVEFLVSFYNNEISEKSEIFDDQFSVERPDGSNFTLKIRSTKLEDSAMYFCASSEFRVSGNTIYFGEGSWLTVV.

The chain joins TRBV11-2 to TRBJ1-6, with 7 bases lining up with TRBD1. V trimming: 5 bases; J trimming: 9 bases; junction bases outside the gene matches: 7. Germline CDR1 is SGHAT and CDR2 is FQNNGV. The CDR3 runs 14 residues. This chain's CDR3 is CASSAGGLGSPLHF. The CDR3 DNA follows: TGTGCCAGCAGCGCAGGGGGGTTGGGTTCACCCCTCCACTTT. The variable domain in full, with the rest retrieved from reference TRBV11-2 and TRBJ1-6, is EAGVAQSPRYKIIEKRQSVAFWCNPISGHATLYWYQQILGQGPKLLIQFQNNGVVDDSQLPKDRFSAERLKGVDSTLKIQPAKLEDSAVYLCASSAGGLGSPLHFGNGTRLTVT.

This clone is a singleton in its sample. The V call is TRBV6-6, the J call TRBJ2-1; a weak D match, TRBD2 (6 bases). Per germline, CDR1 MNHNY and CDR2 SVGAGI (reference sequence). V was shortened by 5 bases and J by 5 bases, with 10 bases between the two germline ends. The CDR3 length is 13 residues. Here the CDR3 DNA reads TGTGCCAGCAGTCACGGGACTGACAATGAGCAGTTCTTC. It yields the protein CASSHGTDNEQFF.

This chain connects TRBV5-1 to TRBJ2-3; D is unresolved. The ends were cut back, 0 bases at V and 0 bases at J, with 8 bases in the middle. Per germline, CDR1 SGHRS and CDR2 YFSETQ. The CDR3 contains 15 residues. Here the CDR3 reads CASSLARSSTDTQYF. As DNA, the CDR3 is TGCGCCAGCAGCTTGGCGCGATCGAGCACAGATACGCAGTATTTT.

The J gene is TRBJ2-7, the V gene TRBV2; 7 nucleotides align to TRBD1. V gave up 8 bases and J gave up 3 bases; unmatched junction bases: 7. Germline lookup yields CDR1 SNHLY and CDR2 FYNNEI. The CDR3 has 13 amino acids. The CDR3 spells CASGRGSVYEQYF. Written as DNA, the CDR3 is TGTGCCAGCGGCAGGGGGAGCGTCTACGAGCAGTACTTC.

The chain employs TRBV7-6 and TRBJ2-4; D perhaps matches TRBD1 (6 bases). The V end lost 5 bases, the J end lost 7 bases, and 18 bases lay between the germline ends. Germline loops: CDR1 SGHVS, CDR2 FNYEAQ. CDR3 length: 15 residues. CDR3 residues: CASSLSPLTGNIQYF. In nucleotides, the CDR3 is TGTGCCAGCAGCCTCTCTCCACTTACAGGGAACATTCAGTACTTC.

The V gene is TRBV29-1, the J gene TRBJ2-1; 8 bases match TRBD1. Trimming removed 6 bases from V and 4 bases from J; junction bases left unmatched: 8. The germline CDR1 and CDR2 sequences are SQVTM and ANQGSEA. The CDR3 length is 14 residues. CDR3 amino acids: CSVVDRGAYNEQFF. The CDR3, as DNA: TGCAGCGTCGTCGACAGGGGTGCTTACAATGAGCAGTTCTTC.

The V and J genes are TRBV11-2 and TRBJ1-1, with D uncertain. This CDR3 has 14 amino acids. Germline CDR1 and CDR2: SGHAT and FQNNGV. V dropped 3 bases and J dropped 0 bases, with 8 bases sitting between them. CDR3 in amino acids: CASSFGSLNTEAFF. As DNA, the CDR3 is TGTGCCAGCAGCTTTGGGAGTTTGAACACTGAAGCTTTCTTT.

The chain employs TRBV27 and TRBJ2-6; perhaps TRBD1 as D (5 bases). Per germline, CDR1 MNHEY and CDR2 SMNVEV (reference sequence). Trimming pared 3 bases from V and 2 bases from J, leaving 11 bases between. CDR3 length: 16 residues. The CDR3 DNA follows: TGTGCCAGCAGTTTCATTTGGGGCACTGGGGCCAACGTCCTGACTTTC. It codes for CASSFIWGTGANVLTF.

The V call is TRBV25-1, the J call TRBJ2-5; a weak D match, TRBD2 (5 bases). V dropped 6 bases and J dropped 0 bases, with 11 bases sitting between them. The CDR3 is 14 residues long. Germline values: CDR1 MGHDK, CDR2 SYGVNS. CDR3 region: CASRDFGNQETQYF. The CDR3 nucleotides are TGTGCCAGCAGAGATTTCGGGAACCAAGAGACCCAGTACTTC.